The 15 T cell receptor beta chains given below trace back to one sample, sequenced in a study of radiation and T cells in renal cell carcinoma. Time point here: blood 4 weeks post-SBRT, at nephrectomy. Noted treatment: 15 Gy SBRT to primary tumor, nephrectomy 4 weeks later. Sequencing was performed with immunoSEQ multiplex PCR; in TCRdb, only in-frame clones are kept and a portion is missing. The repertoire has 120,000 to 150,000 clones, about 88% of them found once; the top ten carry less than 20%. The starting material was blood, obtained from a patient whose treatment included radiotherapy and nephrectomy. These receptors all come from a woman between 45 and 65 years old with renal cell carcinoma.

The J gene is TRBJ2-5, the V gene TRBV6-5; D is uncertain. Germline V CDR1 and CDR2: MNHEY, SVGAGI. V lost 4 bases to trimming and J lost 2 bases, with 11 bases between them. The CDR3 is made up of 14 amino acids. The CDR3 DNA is TGTGCCAGCAGTTCAGCCAGGTGGCAAGAGACCCAGTACTTC. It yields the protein CASSSARWQETQYF.

The chain's CDR3 is CASSQVPRTEAFF. CDR3 in DNA: TGTGCCAGCAGCCAAGTTCCCCGTACTGAAGCTTTCTTT. The chain has TRBV14 and TRBJ1-1, with unresolved D. CDR3 length: 13 residues. V lost 1 base to trimming and J lost 5 bases, with 8 bases between them. In germline, CDR1 is SGHDN, CDR2 FVKESK.

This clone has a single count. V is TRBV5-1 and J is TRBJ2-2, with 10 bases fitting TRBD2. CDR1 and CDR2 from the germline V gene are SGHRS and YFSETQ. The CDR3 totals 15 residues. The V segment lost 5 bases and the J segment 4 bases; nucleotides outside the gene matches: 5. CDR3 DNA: TGCGCCAGCAGTTCGGGACTAGCGTCCACCGGGGAGCTGTTTTTT. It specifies CASSSGLASTGELFF.

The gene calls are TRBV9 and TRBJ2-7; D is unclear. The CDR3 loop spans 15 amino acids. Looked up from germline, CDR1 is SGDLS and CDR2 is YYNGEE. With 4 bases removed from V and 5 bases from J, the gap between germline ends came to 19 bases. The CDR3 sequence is CASSLGNLPVDEQYF. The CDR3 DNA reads TGTGCCAGCAGCTTAGGGAATCTCCCGGTAGACGAGCAGTACTTC.

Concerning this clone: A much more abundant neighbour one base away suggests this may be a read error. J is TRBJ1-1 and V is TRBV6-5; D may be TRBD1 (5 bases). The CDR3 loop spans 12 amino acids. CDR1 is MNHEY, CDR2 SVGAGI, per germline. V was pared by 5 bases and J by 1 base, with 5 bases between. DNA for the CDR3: TGTGCCAGCAGTACAGGGAACACTGAAGCTTTCTTT. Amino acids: CASSTGNTEAFF.

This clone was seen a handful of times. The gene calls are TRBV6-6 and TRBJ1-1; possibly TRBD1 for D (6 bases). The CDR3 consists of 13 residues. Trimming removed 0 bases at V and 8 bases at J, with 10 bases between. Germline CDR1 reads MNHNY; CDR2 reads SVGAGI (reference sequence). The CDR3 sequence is CASSYSEGTEAFF. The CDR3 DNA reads TGTGCCAGCAGTTACTCAGAGGGGACAGAAGCTTTCTTT.

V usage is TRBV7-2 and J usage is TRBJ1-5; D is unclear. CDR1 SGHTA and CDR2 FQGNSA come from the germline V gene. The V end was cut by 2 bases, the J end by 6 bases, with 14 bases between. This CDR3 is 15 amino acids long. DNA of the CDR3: TGTGCCAGCAGCTTAAGGGCCAGCGGTTCTCAGCCCCAGCATTTT. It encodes CASSLRASGSQPQHF. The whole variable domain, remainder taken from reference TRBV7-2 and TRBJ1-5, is GAGVSQSPSNKVTEKGKDVELRCDPISGHTALYWYRQSLGQGLEFLIYFQGNSAPDKSGLPSDRFSAERTGGSVSTLTIQRTQQEDSAVYLCASSLRASGSQPQHFGDGTRLSIL.

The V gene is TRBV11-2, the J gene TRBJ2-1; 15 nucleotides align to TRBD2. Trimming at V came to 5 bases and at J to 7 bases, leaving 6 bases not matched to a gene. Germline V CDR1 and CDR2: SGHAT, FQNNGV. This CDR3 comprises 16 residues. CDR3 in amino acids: CASSTGLAGGLNEQFF. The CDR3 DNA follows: TGTGCCAGCAGCACCGGACTAGCGGGGGGGCTAAATGAGCAGTTCTTC. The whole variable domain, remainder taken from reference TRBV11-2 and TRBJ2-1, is EAGVAQSPRYKIIEKRQSVAFWCNPISGHATLYWYQQILGQGPKLLIQFQNNGVVDDSQLPKDRFSAERLKGVDSTLKIQPAKLEDSAVYLCASSTGLAGGLNEQFFGPGTRLTVL.

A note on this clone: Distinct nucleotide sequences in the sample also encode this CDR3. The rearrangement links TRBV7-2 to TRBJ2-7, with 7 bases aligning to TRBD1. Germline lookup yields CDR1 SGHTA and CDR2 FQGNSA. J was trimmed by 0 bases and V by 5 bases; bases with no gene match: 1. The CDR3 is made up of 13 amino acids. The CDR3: CASSGTVSYEQYF. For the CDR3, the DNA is TGTGCCAGCAGCGGGACAGTCTCCTACGAGCAGTACTTC.

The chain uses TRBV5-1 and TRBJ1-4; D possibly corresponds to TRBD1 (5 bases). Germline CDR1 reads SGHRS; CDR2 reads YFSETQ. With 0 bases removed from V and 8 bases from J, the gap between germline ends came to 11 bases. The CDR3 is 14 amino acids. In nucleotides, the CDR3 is TGCGCCAGCAGCTTGGAGGGGAATGGCGAAAAACTGTTTTTT. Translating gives CASSLEGNGEKLFF.

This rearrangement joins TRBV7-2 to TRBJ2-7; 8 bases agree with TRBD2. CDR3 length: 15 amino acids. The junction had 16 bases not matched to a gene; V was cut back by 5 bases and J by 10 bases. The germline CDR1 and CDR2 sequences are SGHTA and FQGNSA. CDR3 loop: CASSGSTVAGGEQYF. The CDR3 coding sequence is TGTGCCAGCAGCGGCTCTACGGTGGCGGGAGGAGAACAGTACTTC.

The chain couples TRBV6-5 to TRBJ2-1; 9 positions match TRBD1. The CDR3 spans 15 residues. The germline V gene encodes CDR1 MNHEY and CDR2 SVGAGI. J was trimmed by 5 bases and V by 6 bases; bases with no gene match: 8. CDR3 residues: CASRSDRGVNNEQFF. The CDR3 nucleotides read TGTGCCAGCAGATCCGACAGGGGGGTTAACAATGAGCAGTTCTTC.

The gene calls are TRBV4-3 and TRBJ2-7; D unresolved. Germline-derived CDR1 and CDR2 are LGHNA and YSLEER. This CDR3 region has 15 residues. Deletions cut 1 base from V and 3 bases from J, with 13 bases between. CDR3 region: CASSQAALVGYEQYF. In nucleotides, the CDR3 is TGCGCCAGCAGCCAAGCGGCGCTAGTCGGCTACGAGCAGTACTTC.

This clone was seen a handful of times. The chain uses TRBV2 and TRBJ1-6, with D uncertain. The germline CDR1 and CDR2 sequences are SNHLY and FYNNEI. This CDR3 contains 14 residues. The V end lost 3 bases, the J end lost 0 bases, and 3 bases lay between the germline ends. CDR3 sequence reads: CASSEGSYNSPLHF. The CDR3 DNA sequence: TGTGCCAGCAGTGAGGGCTCCTATAATTCACCCCTCCACTTT.

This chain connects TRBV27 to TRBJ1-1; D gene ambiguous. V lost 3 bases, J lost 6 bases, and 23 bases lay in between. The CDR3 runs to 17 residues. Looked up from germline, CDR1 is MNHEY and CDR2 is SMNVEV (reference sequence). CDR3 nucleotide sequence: TGTGCCAGCAGTTTTCGTCGGTTGCTGGGCAGCCGTGCTGAAGCTTTCTTT. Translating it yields CASSFRRLLGSRAEAFF.